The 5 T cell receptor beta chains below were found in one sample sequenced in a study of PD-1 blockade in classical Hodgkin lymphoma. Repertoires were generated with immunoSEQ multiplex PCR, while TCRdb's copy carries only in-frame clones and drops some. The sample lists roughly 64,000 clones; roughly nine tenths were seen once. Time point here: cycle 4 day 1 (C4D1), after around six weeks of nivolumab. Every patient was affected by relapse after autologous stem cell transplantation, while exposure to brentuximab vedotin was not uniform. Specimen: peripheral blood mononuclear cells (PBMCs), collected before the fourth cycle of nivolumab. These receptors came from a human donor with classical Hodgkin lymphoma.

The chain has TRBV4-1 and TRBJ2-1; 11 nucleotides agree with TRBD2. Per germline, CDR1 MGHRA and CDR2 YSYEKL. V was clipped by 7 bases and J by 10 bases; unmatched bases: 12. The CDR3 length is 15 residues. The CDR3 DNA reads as TGCGCCAGCAACCAGGGTAGCGGGGGGGCTGTCGAGCAGTTCTTC. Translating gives CASNQGSGGAVEQFF.

CDR3 residues: CASSLWAPDTQYF. The CDR3 nucleotides are TGCGCCAGCAGCCTATGGGCCCCAGATACGCAGTATTTT. V usage is TRBV5-1 and J usage is TRBJ2-3; unclear D gene. The V and J ends lost 4 bases and 4 bases respectively, with 10 bases between them. CDR1 is SGHRS, CDR2 YFSETQ, per germline. CDR3 length: 13 amino acids.

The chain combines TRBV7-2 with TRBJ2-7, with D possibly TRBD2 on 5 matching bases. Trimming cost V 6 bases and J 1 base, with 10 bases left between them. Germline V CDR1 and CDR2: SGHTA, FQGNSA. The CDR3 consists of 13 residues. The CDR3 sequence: CASSDSGSYEQYF. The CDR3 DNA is TGTGCCAGCAGTGACTCGGGATCCTACGAGCAGTACTTC.

The CDR3 loop reads CASSLWSGRTRGAFF. Written as DNA, the CDR3 is TGTGCCAGCAGCTTGTGGTCGGGACGGACCCGAGGAGCTTTCTTT. The V and J genes are TRBV5-8 and TRBJ1-1; D may be TRBD1 (5 bases). CDR1 and CDR2 from the germline V gene are SGHTS and YDEGEE. Trimming stripped 1 base from V and 10 bases from J, with 20 bases between. CDR3 length: 15 residues.

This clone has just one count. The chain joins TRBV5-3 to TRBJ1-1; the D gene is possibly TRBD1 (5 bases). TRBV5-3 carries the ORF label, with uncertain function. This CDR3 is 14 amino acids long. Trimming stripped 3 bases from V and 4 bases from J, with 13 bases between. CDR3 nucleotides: TGTGCCAGAAGCTCCATAGACAGCTCCACTGAAGCTTTCTTT. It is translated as CARSSIDSSTEAFF.